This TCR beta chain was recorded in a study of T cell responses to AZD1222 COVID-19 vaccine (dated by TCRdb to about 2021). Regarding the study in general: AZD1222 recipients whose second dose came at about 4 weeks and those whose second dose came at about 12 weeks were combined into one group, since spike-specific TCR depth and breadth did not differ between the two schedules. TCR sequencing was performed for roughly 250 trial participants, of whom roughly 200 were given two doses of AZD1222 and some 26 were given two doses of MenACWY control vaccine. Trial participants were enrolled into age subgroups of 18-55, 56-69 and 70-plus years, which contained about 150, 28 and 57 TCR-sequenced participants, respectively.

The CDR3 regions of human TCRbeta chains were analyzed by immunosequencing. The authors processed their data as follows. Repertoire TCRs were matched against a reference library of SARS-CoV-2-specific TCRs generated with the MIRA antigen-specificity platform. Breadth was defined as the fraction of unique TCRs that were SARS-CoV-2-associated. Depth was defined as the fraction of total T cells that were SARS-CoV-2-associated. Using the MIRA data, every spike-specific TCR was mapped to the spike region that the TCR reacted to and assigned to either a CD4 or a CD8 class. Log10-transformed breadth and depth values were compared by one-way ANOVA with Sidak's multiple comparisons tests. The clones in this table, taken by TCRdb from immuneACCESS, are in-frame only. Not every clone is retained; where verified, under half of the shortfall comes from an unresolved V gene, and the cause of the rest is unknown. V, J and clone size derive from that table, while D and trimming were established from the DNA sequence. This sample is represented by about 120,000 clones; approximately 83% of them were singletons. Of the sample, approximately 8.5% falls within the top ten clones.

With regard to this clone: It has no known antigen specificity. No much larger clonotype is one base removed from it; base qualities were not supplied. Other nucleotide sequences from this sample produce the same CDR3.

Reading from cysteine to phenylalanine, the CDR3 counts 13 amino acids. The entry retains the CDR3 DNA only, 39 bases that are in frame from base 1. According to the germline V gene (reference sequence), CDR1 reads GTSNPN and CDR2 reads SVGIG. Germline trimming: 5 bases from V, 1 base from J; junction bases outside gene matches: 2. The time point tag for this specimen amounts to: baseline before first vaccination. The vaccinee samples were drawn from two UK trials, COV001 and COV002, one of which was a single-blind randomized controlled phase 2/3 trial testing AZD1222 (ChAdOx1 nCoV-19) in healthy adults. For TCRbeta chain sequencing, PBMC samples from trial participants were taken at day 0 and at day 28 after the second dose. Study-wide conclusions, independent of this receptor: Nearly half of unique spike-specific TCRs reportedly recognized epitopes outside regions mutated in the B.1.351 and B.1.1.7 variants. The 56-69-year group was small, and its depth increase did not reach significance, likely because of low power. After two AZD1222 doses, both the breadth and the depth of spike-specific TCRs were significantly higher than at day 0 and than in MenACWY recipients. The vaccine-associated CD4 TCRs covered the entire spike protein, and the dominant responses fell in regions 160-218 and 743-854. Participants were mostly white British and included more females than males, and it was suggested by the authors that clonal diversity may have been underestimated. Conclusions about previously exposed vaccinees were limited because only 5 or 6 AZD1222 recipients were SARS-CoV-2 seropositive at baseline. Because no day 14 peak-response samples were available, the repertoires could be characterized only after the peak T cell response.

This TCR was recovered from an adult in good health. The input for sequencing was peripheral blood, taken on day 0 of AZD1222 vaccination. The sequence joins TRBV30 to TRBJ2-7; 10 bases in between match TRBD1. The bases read TGTGCCTGGGACAGGGGGCAATCCTACGAGCAGTACTTC. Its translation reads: CAWDRGQSYEQYF.